The clone carrying this T cell receptor (beta chain) was observed a single time. Per the study methods: Scientists estimated how many nucleated cells there were by amplifying reference gene primers. The repertoire was sequenced with immunoSEQ multiplex PCR; TCRdb's copy has only in-frame clones and lacks some. D and trimming come from the DNA, and the V and J calls and clone size come from that table. The data contain about 210,000 clones, about 91% of them singletons. The data derive from a study of blood T cell repertoires in COVID-19. Study background: Material from acute and convalescent COVID-19 was sourced from the United States, Italy and Spain. PBMCs, B-cell-depleted T cells, or T cells provided the cDNA or gDNA that made up the material.

Sequencing input: peripheral blood. The sequence came from a man aged 25 to 45 with acute or convalescent COVID-19.

The CDR3 is CASSKRQGQTEAFF. Written as DNA, the CDR3 is TGTGCCAGCAGCAAAAGACAGGGGCAAACTGAAGCTTTCTTT. This chain connects TRBV5-8 to TRBJ1-1, with TRBD1 identical over 8 bases. Germline values: CDR1 SGHTS, CDR2 YDEGEE. Germline trimming cut 4 bases from V and 5 bases from J; bases unmatched to any gene: 7. This CDR3 is built from 14 residues. The full variable domain, rest sourced from reference TRBV5-8 and TRBJ1-1, is EAGVTQSPTHLIKTRGQQATLRCSPISGHTSVYWYQQALGLGLQFLLWYDEGEERNRGNFPPRFSGRQFPNYSSELNVNALELEDSALYLCASSKRQGQTEAFFGQGTRLTVV.